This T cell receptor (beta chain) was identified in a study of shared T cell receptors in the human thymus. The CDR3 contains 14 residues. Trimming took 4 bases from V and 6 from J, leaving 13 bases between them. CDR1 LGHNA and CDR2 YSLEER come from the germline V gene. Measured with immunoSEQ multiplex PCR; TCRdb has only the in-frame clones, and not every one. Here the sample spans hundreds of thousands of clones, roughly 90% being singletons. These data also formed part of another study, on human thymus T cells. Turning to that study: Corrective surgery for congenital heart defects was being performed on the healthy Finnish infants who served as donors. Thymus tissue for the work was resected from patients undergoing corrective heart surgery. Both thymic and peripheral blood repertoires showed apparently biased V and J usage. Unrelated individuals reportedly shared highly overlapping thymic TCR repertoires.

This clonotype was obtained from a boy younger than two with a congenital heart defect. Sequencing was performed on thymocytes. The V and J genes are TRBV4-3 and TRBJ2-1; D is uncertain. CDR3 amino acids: CASSRPGAGNEQFF. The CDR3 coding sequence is TGCGCCAGCAGCCGACCCGGTGCAGGCAATGAGCAGTTCTTC.